Here is one TCR beta chain with its context. Germline V lookup: CDR1 SGHNT, CDR2 YYREEE (reference sequence). The CDR3 runs 14 residues. V lost 0 bases and J lost 2, with 5 bases in between. This specimen belongs to a study of blood T cell repertoires in COVID-19. Background on the study: Specimens from acute and convalescent COVID-19 originated in the United States, Italy and Spain. Sources were T cells, B-cell-depleted T cells, or PBMCs; the material itself was cDNA or gDNA.

In the authors' methods: Reference gene primer amplification in the assay estimated nucleated cell counts. This table comes from immunoSEQ multiplex PCR, and its TCRdb copy is limited to in-frame clones, with some not included. For V, J and clone size, that table is used; D and trimming come from the DNA. The data hold about 210,000 clones, with over 70% observed a single time. The chain carries TRBV5-4 and TRBJ1-4; D might be TRBD1 (5 bases). Sequencing was performed on peripheral blood. The source of this sequence is a man aged 50 to 60 with active or convalescent COVID-19. This chain's CDR3 is CASSLAGTNEKLFF. CDR3 nucleotides: TGTGCCAGCAGCTTGGCAGGGACTAATGAAAAACTGTTTTTT.